This TCR beta chain appears in the sequencing data of a study of post-analysis software for immune sequencing data. Study observations and caveats: Among several TRBV segments more frequent in patients than controls were TRBV5-6, TRBV5-1 and TRBV20-1. Under the F measure, samples that were prepared in one batch clustered strongly together.

This CDR3 has 11 amino acids. The V gene's germline CDR1 is MNHEY and CDR2 SVGAGI. V was shortened by 7 bases and J by 10 bases, with 13 bases between the two germline ends. For this clonotype: Its antigen is currently unknown.

Prepared libraries of TCR beta cDNA carried unique molecular identifiers. TCRdb passed the PCR reads through MiXCR, listing each CDR3 protein once. Among roughly 600,000 distinct CDR3 sequences listed, roughly two fifths were seen once. Specimen: blood. The V gene is TRBV6-5, the J gene TRBJ1-1; no clear D gene. The source of this sequence is a girl aged 5-17 years with multiple sclerosis. CDR3 nucleotides: TGTGCCAGCAAGGGTACAGATAGAGCTTTCTTT. Residues: CASKGTDRAFF.